The rows below give T cell receptor beta chains drawn from one sample of a study of OX40 agonist ivuxolimab in advanced cancers. Generated by immunoSEQ multiplex PCR, the TCRdb table keeps only in-frame clones and is missing some. The sample has tens of thousands of clones, roughly 80% seen once; the top ten hold 3.4%. Material: CD4+ or CD8+ T cells sorted from blood, obtained in a trial of the OX40 agonist ivuxolimab. The receptors stem from an adult with an advanced solid tumor such as melanoma, head and neck, liver or kidney cancer. Both conserved end residues are part of each CDR3. Fields, in order: D gene, clone size, CDR3 length, J gene, V gene, CDR3 DNA, CDR3 protein. The D gene is left open where the match is weak. Clone size is stated in some rows and not others, as once, few, many or a class when expanded.

NA once 14 TRBJ2-7 TRBV5-1 TGCGCCAGCAGCCCCACGGACGGGGGCTACGAGCAGTACTTC CASSPTDGGYEQYF
TRBD1 NA 14 TRBJ1-2 TRBV2 TGTGCCAGCATGGGACAGCCCAACGCCGGTGGCTACACCTTC CASMGQPNAGGYTF
NA NA 13 TRBJ2-7 TRBV6-1 TGTGCCAGCGGCCGACCTGGGTCCTACGAGCAGTACTTC CASGRPGSYEQYF
NA NA 14 TRBJ2-6 TRBV7-3 TGTGCCAGCAGCTTATTACCGTCCTCTCCCGTCCTGACTTTC CASSLLPSSPVLTF
NA NA 13 TRBJ1-5 TRBV10-3 TGTGCCATCAGTGAGTCGGAAAATCAGCCCCAGCATTTT CAISESENQPQHF
NA NA 12 TRBJ2-5 TRBV29-1 TGCAGCGCAGGCAGGGAGACGGAGACCCAGTACTTC CSAGRETETQYF
NA NA 16 TRBJ1-2 TRBV12-2 TGTGCAAGTCGCTTAGAGTTCGGCAGCCCAGACTATGGCTACACCTTC CASRLEFGSPDYGYTF
NA NA 16 TRBJ1-3 TRBV18 TGTGCCAGCTCACGTTTCGGTGGAGAAGGAGGAAACACCATATATTTT CASSRFGGEGGNTIYF
NA NA 13 TRBJ1-6 TRBV30 TGTGCCTGGAGTGTGAGGGGGAATTCACCCCTCCACTTT CAWSVRGNSPLHF
NA NA 15 TRBJ1-3 TRBV5-1 TGCGCCAGCAGCAATTCCTTTAGCTCTGGAAACACCATATATTTT CASSNSFSSGNTIYF
TRBD1 NA 14 TRBJ2-1 TRBV27 TGTGCCAGTTCCCCGGGACAGGGCAACAATGAGCAGTTCTTC CASSPGQGNNEQFF
NA NA 14 TRBJ1-1 TRBV11-2 TGTGCCAGCAGCCCTCGCCCGGACGGCAAAGAAGCTTTCTTT CASSPRPDGKEAFF
NA NA 12 TRBJ2-3 TRBV28 TGTGCCAGCACCCTGAGCGCAGATACGCAGTATTTT CASTLSADTQYF
TRBD2 NA 15 TRBJ2-5 TRBV7-2 TGTGCCAGCAGCTTCTCCAGCGGGGGGGAGGAGACCCAGTACTTC CASSFSSGGEETQYF
TRBD1 NA 14 TRBJ1-1 TRBV19 TGTGCCAGTAGTGCGGGACAGGGGATCACTGAAGCTTTCTTT CASSAGQGITEAFF
TRBD1 NA 12 TRBJ2-7 TRBV28 TGTGCCAGCAGTTTAAACAGGGGAGCGCAGTACTTC CASSLNRGAQYF
NA NA 17 TRBJ1-3 TRBV19 TGTGCCAGTATGGGGACTCAAAGATACTGGTCTGGAAACACCATATATTTT CASMGTQRYWSGNTIYF
NA NA 12 TRBJ2-3 TRBV7-8 TGTGCCAGCAGCTTATCTTCAGATACGCAGTATTTT CASSLSSDTQYF
NA NA 16 TRBJ1-3 TRBV7-2 TGTGCCAGCAGCTTAGGATTGGGGGGCTCTGGAAACACCATATATTTT CASSLGLGGSGNTIYF
NA NA 16 TRBJ2-2 TRBV5-1 TGCGCCAGCAGCTTGGCACAGGTCATCTATGACGGGGAGCTGTTTTTT CASSLAQVIYDGELFF
NA few 12 TRBJ2-5 TRBV10-3 TGTGCCATCAGTGCGCAGCAAGAGACCCAGTACTTC CAISAQQETQYF
NA NA 15 TRBJ1-2 TRBV7-2 TGTGCCAGCCCCGGATCTCCCACGTGTATCTATGGCTACACCTTC CASPGSPTCIYGYTF
NA NA 12 TRBJ1-3 TRBV9 TGTGCCAGCAGCGAGACGGATGGCACCATATATTTT CASSETDGTIYF
TRBD2 NA 17 TRBJ2-1 TRBV11-3 TGTGCCACCTCCCCTGGCGGAGATAGCGGGGGGGCATTCGAGCAGTTCTTC CATSPGGDSGGAFEQFF
NA NA 15 TRBJ2-1 TRBV2 TGTGCCAGCAGTGAACGGAGGGGTGGCTACAATGAGCAGTTCTTC CASSERRGGYNEQFF
TRBD1 NA 14 TRBJ1-1 TRBV7-9 TGTGCCAGCAGCTTCGGACAGGGGGAGTTTGAAGCTTTCTTT CASSFGQGEFEAFF
NA NA 12 TRBJ1-2 TRBV28 TGTGCCAGCAGGCCCCCAGGGTATGGCTACACCTTC CASRPPGYGYTF
NA NA 14 TRBJ2-5 TRBV13 TGTGCCAGCAGCTTAGGCCACCCCCGAGAGACCCAGTACTTC CASSLGHPRETQYF
NA NA 11 TRBJ2-7 TRBV7-9 TGTGCCAGCAGCCATGACTACGAGCAGTACTTC CASSHDYEQYF
NA NA 15 TRBJ1-4 TRBV4-2 TGTGCCAGCAGCCAAGTCCAGGCAACTAATGAAAAACTGTTTTTT CASSQVQATNEKLFF
TRBD1 NA 14 TRBJ2-2 TRBV6-1 TGTGCCAGCAGGGACAGGGGGATGACCGGGGAGCTGTTTTTT CASRDRGMTGELFF
TRBD2 NA 17 TRBJ2-3 TRBV5-5 TGTGCCAGCAGCATAAGGCTAGCGGGGGGCCCCACAGATACGCAGTATTTT CASSIRLAGGPTDTQYF
NA NA 14 TRBJ1-2 TRBV5-1 TGCGCCAGCAGCGGAGGGGGTAGGGACTATGGCTACACCTTC CASSGGGRDYGYTF
NA once 14 TRBJ1-6 TRBV19 TGTGCCAGTAGTCCTCAGAGGCCAAATTCACCCCTCCACTTT CASSPQRPNSPLHF
TRBD2 NA 16 TRBJ2-1 TRBV9 TGTGCCAGCACGCGAGGCGGGGGGGCCCTCTACAATGAGCAGTTCTTC CASTRGGGALYNEQFF
NA NA 14 TRBJ2-3 TRBV7-2 TGTGCCAGCACAGGACTTCAAACCACAGATACGCAGTATTTT CASTGLQTTDTQYF
NA NA 14 TRBJ2-1 TRBV11-1 TGTGCCAGCAGCTTTGAGACGAGAGGGCATGAGCAGTTCTTC CASSFETRGHEQFF
NA NA 14 TRBJ1-1 TRBV30 TGTGCCTGGAGTGCCGCATTGGCGGGCACTGAAGCTTTCTTT CAWSAALAGTEAFF
NA NA 12 TRBJ2-5 TRBV5-1 TGCGCCAGCAGCTTGGTCGATGAGACCCAGTACTTC CASSLVDETQYF
TRBD1 NA 16 TRBJ2-3 TRBV5-4 TGTGCCAGCAGCTTGGCCTCAGGACAGGTCGCAGATACGCAGTATTTT CASSLASGQVADTQYF
NA NA 13 TRBJ2-1 TRBV2 TGTGCCAGCAATGTAGGTCTTTACAATGAGCAGTTCTTC CASNVGLYNEQFF
NA few 13 TRBJ1-5 TRBV19 TGTGCCGGTACGGCGGGTTTGGAAGGGCCCCAGCATTTT CAGTAGLEGPQHF
NA NA 13 TRBJ1-1 TRBV5-1 TGCGCCAGCAGACAGGATTTGAACACTGAAGCTTTCTTT CASRQDLNTEAFF
TRBD1 NA 13 TRBJ2-7 TRBV29-1 TGCAGCGTTGAAGAAAGGGGGCTGGGTGAGCAGTACTTC CSVEERGLGEQYF
NA NA 11 TRBJ1-1 TRBV7-9 TGTGCCAGCAGCCTTAACACTGAAGCTTTCTTT CASSLNTEAFF
NA NA 13 TRBJ1-3 TRBV27 TGTGCCAGCAGAGGAAACTCTGGAAACACCATATATTTT CASRGNSGNTIYF
TRBD2 NA 16 TRBJ2-1 TRBV5-1 TGCGCCAGCAGCTTGGCCTCCCAGCGGGGTTACAATGAGCAGTTCTTC CASSLASQRGYNEQFF
NA NA 14 TRBJ1-4 TRBV28 TGTGCCAGCAGCTTAGGACAAGAATGGGAAAAACTGTTTTTT CASSLGQEWEKLFF
NA NA 11 TRBJ2-7 TRBV2 TGTGCCAGCAGTGACTCAGGCGAGCAGTACTTC CASSDSGEQYF
TRBD2 NA 17 TRBJ2-5 TRBV7-2 TGTGCCAGCAGCTTAGCGATGAGCGGGGGGGCCAGAGAGACCCAGTACTTC CASSLAMSGGARETQYF
TRBD2 NA 15 TRBJ2-1 TRBV11-2 TGTGCCAGCAGCTTCGGGACTAGCGGACATAATGAGCAGTTCTTC CASSFGTSGHNEQFF